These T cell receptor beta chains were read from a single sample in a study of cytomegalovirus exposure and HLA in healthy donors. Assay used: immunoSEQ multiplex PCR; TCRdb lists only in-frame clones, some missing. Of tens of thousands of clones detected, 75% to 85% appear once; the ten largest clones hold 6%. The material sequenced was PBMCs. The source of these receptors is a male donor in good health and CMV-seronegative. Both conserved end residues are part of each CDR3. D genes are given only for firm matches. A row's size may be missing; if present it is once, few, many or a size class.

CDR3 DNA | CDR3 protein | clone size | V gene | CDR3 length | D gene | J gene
TGTGCCAGCAGCTTCCAGGGCCAAAACACCATATATTTT | CASSFQGQNTIYF | . | TRBV7-9 | 13 | . | TRBJ1-3
TGTGCCAGCAGTTTATGGTGGGGGCCCAATCAGCCCCAGCATTTT | CASSLWWGPNQPQHF | . | TRBV27 | 15 | . | TRBJ1-5
TGTGCCAGCAGTGAATCCCTAGCGGCGACCTACGAGCAGTACTTC | CASSESLAATYEQYF | . | TRBV25-1 | 15 | TRBD2 | TRBJ2-7
TGTGCCAGCAGTGCGCACCTTTTCCGGGACAGACTATTGACACCCCTCCACTTT | CASSAHLFRDRLLTPLHF | . | TRBV6-1 | 18 | TRBD1 | TRBJ1-6
TGCGCCAGCAGCTTGGGAGGGAGGAACACTGAAGCTTTCTTT | CASSLGGRNTEAFF | . | TRBV5-1 | 14 | . | TRBJ1-1
TGTGCCAGCAGCAAGACAGGGCCCGTTTACAATGAGCAGTTCTTC | CASSKTGPVYNEQFF | . | TRBV7-9 | 15 | TRBD1 | TRBJ2-1
TGTGCCAGCAGTTACTCGTTCCGGGGTGAAGCTTTCTTT | CASSYSFRGEAFF | few | TRBV6-5 | 13 | . | TRBJ1-1
TGCAGCGTTCGGGAAACTGGGGCCAACGTCCTGACTTTC | CSVRETGANVLTF | . | TRBV29-1 | 13 | . | TRBJ2-6
TGTGCCATCAGTGTGGGAGGGGGAGGTCAGCCCCAGCATTTT | CAISVGGGGQPQHF | . | TRBV10-3 | 14 | . | TRBJ1-5
TGTGCTAGTGGTTCCTCCACAACAGGAGATGAAAAACTGTTTTTT | CASGSSTTGDEKLFF | few | TRBV12-5 | 15 | . | TRBJ1-4
TGTGCCAGCAGCTTGAGGGAGGGGGTTGGAGATACGCAGTATTTT | CASSLREGVGDTQYF | once | TRBV5-6 | 15 | . | TRBJ2-3
TGTGCCAGCAGCACGGGGACTAGCGGCCAAGAGACCCAGTACTTC | CASSTGTSGQETQYF | . | TRBV5-8 | 15 | TRBD2 | TRBJ2-5
TGTGCCAGCAGTCTAGACTTGGGTCAGCCCCAGCATTTT | CASSLDLGQPQHF | . | TRBV6-6 | 13 | . | TRBJ1-5
TGTGCCAGCAGCTTAGGATTCGGGAGGGCCCCCCGTCGCGAGCAGTACTTC | CASSLGFGRAPRREQYF | . | TRBV11-2 | 17 | TRBD2 | TRBJ2-7
TGTGCCAGCAGTACCCAGGGGACTAACACAGATACGCAGTATTTT | CASSTQGTNTDTQYF | . | TRBV2 | 15 | . | TRBJ2-3
TGCGCCAGCAAACTAGCGGGGGGAAACCAAGAGACCCAGTACTTC | CASKLAGGNQETQYF | . | TRBV5-1 | 15 | TRBD2 | TRBJ2-5
TGTGCCAGCAGTGCTAGCGGGGGAACCGTTAATGAGCAGTTCTTC | CASSASGGTVNEQFF | once | TRBV6-4 | 15 | TRBD2 | TRBJ2-1
TGCGCCAGCAGTCGCAGGGACGGGACAGGTTACTACGAGCAGTACTTC | CASSRRDGTGYYEQYF | . | TRBV27 | 16 | TRBD1 | TRBJ2-7
TGTGCCAGCAGTGTCTCGGGGAGCTATGGCTACACCTTC | CASSVSGSYGYTF | . | TRBV6-1 | 13 | . | TRBJ1-2
TGTGCCAGCAGCTTAGCAGCCTGGGGGGACGAGCAGTACTTC | CASSLAAWGDEQYF | few | TRBV7-8 | 14 | . | TRBJ2-7
TGCGCCAGCAGTTTGACAGGGGGCCCTGAAGCTTTCTTT | CASSLTGGPEAFF | medium-sized | TRBV10-2 | 13 | TRBD1 | TRBJ1-1
TGTGCCAGCAGCCAATCGCGGGGTCGAGACTACGAGCAGTACTTC | CASSQSRGRDYEQYF | . | TRBV16 | 15 | . | TRBJ2-7
TGTGCCAGCAGTTTCCCCGGGGCCTACGAGCAGTACTTC | CASSFPGAYEQYF | once | TRBV27 | 13 | . | TRBJ2-7
TGTGCCAACTCCGGGACAGGGTTTGGCGAGCAGTACTTC | CANSGTGFGEQYF | . | TRBV2 | 13 | TRBD1 | TRBJ2-7
TGCGCCAGCAGGAGAGCGAACACTGAAGCTTTCTTT | CASRRANTEAFF | few | TRBV5-1 | 12 | . | TRBJ1-1
TGTGCCAGCAGCTTGGACAACACAGATACGCAGTATTTT | CASSLDNTDTQYF | few | TRBV5-4 | 13 | . | TRBJ2-3
TGCGCCAGCAGCACCAGCGCAGGGAATCAGCCCCAGCATTTT | CASSTSAGNQPQHF | . | TRBV4-3 | 14 | . | TRBJ1-5
TGCGCCAGCAGCTTGGAAAATCCGATACTAAACACTGAAGCTTTCTTT | CASSLENPILNTEAFF | . | TRBV5-1 | 16 | . | TRBJ1-1
TGTGCCAGCAGTGATTACCTCTCAGGGGATGCAACTAATGAAAAACTGTTTTTT | CASSDYLSGDATNEKLFF | few | TRBV6-1 | 18 | . | TRBJ1-4
TGCGCCAGCAGCTTGTTGGGGGGGGGAAGTAGCAATCAGCCCCAGCATTTT | CASSLLGGGSSNQPQHF | . | TRBV5-1 | 17 | . | TRBJ1-5
TGTGCCAGCAGTGCCCGACCCGGAGGGAATTCACCCCTCCACTTT | CASSARPGGNSPLHF | once | TRBV2 | 15 | . | TRBJ1-6
TGTGCCAGCAGTTTCTTTGGGGGGAGCTCCTATAATTCACCCCTCCACTTT | CASSFFGGSSYNSPLHF | . | TRBV28 | 17 | . | TRBJ1-6
TGTGCCAGCACCTTGACAGGGAACACTGAAGCTTTCTTT | CASTLTGNTEAFF | . | TRBV5-6 | 13 | . | TRBJ1-1
TGCGCCAGCCAGACTAGCGGGGGGAGGGAGACCCAGTACTTC | CASQTSGGRETQYF | . | TRBV10-2 | 14 | TRBD2 | TRBJ2-5
TGTGCCAGCAGTTACAGGGGTAATGAAAAACTGTTTTTT | CASSYRGNEKLFF | . | TRBV6-6 | 13 | . | TRBJ1-4
TGCGCCAGCAGCTTGGTAGCGGGAGCCTTGGAGACCCAGTACTTC | CASSLVAGALETQYF | . | TRBV5-1 | 15 | TRBD2 | TRBJ2-5
TGTGCCAGCAGCATGGGCGCGGGACGGCCGAACACTGAAGCTTTCTTT | CASSMGAGRPNTEAFF | . | TRBV5-4 | 16 | . | TRBJ1-1
TGTGCCAGCAGCTTACGGGGTTACCAAGAGACCCAGTACTTC | CASSLRGYQETQYF | . | TRBV7-2 | 14 | . | TRBJ2-5
TGTGCCAGCAGTAGGGGGTATGAGACCCAGTACTTC | CASSRGYETQYF | . | TRBV28 | 12 | . | TRBJ2-5
TGTGCCTGGAGTGTGCAGGGGGGAAAGACCCAGTACTTC | CAWSVQGGKTQYF | few | TRBV30 | 13 | . | TRBJ2-5
TGTGCCAGCAGCCAGGACAGCTGGAACACTGAAGCTTTCTTT | CASSQDSWNTEAFF | . | TRBV2 | 14 | . | TRBJ1-1
TGTGCCAGCAGCCGCGGGCGGGGAGAGACCCAGTACTTC | CASSRGRGETQYF | . | TRBV5-6 | 13 | . | TRBJ2-5
TGTGCCAGCAGCCAAGTAGACTCTTCGAGGGAAAAACTGTTTTTT | CASSQVDSSREKLFF | . | TRBV4-2 | 15 | . | TRBJ1-4
TGTGCCAGCAGCCCCGCAGGCTACGAGCAGTACTTC | CASSPAGYEQYF | . | TRBV7-6 | 12 | . | TRBJ2-7